This T cell receptor (beta chain) is from a study of regulatory T cells in long-lasting Graves disease. Overall study results and limits: Persistent Graves' patients showed a TCR diversity that was lower than that of newly diagnosed ones.

Described time point: persistent/refractory GD, antithyroid drugs over 5 years with positive TRAb. The TCR library used RNA extracted from PBMCs. One endocrinology department in Xi'an, China, was where patients came from. Building of the TCR beta libraries involved iRepertoire HTBI primers and Arm-PCR of CDR3 regions. TCRdb reprocessed the multiplex PCR reads via MiXCR and lists one record per CDR3 protein. The data hold 350,000 to 450,000 distinct CDR3 sequences, with less than 25% observed a single time. To note about this clonotype: Its antigen is as yet unknown.

Germline values: CDR1 LNHDA, CDR2 SQIVND (reference sequence). The CDR3 is 16 amino acids. The V and J ends lost 6 bases and 8 bases, in that order; junction bases with no gene match: 12. This chain connects TRBV19 to TRBJ2-1; 11 nucleotides line up with TRBD2. This TCR derives from a female donor with Graves disease. Sample: peripheral blood mononuclear cells (PBMCs), taken when the disease was refractory, from a patient treated with antithyroid drugs. The CDR3 region is CASRISGRASRDEQFF. CDR3 DNA: TGTGCCAGTAGAATTAGCGGGAGGGCCTCGAGGGATGAGCAGTTCTTC.